The rows below give T cell receptor beta chains drawn from one sample of a study of T cells in Graves' hyperthyroidism and ophthalmopathy. Using its own MiXCR run on the multiplex PCR reads, TCRdb lists one record per CDR3 protein. This table has around 580,000 distinct CDR3 sequences, 40% to 55% appearing once. Material: peripheral blood or thyroid tissue (not recorded which). The receptor source for this set is a woman between 18 and 30 years old with Graves' hyperthyroidism. The CDR3 runs from the conserved cysteine through the conserved F or W. Each record gives: D gene, V gene, clone size, J gene, CDR3 protein, CDR3 DNA. D genes are given only for firm matches. Not every row has a clone size; where given, it reads once, few, many or a size class.

d_call: -; v_call: TRBV12-3/TRBV12-4; clone_size: -; j_call: TRBJ2-2; cdr3_aa: CASIELGEELNTGELFF; cdr3_nt: TGTGCCAGCATAGAGCTTGGTGAGGAGTTGAACACCGGGGAGCTGTTTTTT
d_call: TRBD2; v_call: TRBV2; clone_size: -; j_call: TRBJ2-7; cdr3_aa: CASRTSEGSGEQYF; cdr3_nt: TGTGCCAGCAGGACTAGCGAGGGGTCCGGGGAGCAGTACTTC
d_call: -; v_call: TRBV6-1; clone_size: few; j_call: TRBJ1-1; cdr3_aa: CASSSGGLRGTEAFF; cdr3_nt: TGTGCCAGCAGTTCAGGAGGACTTCGGGGCACTGAAGCTTTCTTT
d_call: TRBD2; v_call: TRBV12-3/TRBV12-4; clone_size: -; j_call: TRBJ2-2; cdr3_aa: CASSPPRAGVDTGELFF; cdr3_nt: TGTGCCAGCAGCCCCCCTCGAGCGGGAGTAGATACCGGGGAGCTGTTTTTT
d_call: -; v_call: TRBV7-9; clone_size: -; j_call: TRBJ1-2; cdr3_aa: CASSVTQGLNSNYGYTF; cdr3_nt: TGTGCCAGCAGCGTGACCCAGGGCCTGAACAGTAACTATGGCTACACCTTC
d_call: -; v_call: TRBV5-1; clone_size: many; j_call: TRBJ1-1; cdr3_aa: CASSAAGTLNTEAFF; cdr3_nt: TGCGCCAGCAGCGCTGCCGGGACATTGAACACTGAAGCTTTCTTT
d_call: TRBD1; v_call: TRBV29-1; clone_size: -; j_call: TRBJ2-7; cdr3_aa: CRSRQGAYEQYF; cdr3_nt: TGCAGGAGTAGGCAGGGGGCTTACGAGCAGTACTTC
d_call: -; v_call: TRBV20-1; clone_size: -; j_call: TRBJ2-2; cdr3_aa: CSARGGTGGGELFF; cdr3_nt: TGCAGTGCTAGAGGGGGGACTGGTGGCGGGGAGCTGTTTTTT
d_call: -; v_call: TRBV7-8; clone_size: many; j_call: TRBJ1-4; cdr3_aa: CASSLASGEKLFF; cdr3_nt: TGTGCCAGCAGCCTAGCTTCAGGGGAAAAACTGTTTTTT
d_call: TRBD2; v_call: TRBV20-1; clone_size: many; j_call: TRBJ2-1; cdr3_aa: CSAREDTTSGSGIEQFF; cdr3_nt: TGCAGTGCTAGAGAGGATACGACTAGCGGGAGCGGTATTGAGCAGTTCTTC